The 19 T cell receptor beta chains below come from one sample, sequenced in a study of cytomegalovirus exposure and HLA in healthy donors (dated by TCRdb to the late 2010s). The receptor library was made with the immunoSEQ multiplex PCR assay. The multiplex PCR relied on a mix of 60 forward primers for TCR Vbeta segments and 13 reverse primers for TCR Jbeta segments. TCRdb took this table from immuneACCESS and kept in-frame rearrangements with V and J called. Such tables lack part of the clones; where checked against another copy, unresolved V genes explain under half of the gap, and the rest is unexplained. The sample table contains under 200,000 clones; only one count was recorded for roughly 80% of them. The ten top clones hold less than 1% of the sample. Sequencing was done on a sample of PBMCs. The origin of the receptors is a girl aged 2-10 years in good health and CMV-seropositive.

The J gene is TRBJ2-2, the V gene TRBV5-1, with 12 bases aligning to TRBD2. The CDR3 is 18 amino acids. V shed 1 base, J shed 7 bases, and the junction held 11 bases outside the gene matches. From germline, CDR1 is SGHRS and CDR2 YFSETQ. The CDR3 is CASSLLPGLAGAHGELFF. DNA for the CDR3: TGCGCCAGCAGCTTGTTACCGGGACTAGCGGGCGCGCACGGGGAGCTGTTTTTT.

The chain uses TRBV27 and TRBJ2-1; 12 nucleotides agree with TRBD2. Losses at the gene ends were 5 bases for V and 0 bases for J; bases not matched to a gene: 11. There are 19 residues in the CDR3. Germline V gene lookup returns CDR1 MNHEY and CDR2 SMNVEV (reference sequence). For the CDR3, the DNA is TGTGCCAGCAGTGATGAAACTAGCGGGAGGCCTAGCTCCTACAATGAGCAGTTCTTC. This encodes CASSDETSGRPSSYNEQFF.

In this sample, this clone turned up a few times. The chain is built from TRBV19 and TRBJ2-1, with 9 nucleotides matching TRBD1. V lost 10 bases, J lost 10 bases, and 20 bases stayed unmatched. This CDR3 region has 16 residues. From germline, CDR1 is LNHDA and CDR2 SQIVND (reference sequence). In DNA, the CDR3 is TGTGCCACCCAAGCCTGGACAGGGGAACTAGGCGGCGAGCAGTTCTTC. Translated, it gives CATQAWTGELGGEQFF.

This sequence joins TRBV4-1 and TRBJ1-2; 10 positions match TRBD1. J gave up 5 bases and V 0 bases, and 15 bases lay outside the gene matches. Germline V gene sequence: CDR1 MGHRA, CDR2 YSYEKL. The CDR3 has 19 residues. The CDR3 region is CASSQDPPTGGAIGYGYTF. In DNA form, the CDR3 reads TGCGCCAGCAGCCAAGACCCCCCGACAGGGGGCGCGATTGGGTATGGCTACACCTTC.

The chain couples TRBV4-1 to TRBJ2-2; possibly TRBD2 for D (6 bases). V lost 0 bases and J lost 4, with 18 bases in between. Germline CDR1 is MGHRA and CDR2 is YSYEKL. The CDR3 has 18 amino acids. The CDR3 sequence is CASSQEDGAGGVTGELFF. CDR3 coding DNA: TGCGCCAGCAGCCAAGAGGATGGAGCGGGTGGGGTCACCGGGGAGCTGTTTTTT.

The CDR3 nucleotides read TGTGCCAGCAGCCAACGGGGTGGTAGGGATCTTTACAATGAGCAGTTCTTC. This translates into CASSQRGGRDLYNEQFF. The chain joins TRBV9 to TRBJ2-1; possibly TRBD2 for D (5 bases). Trimming stripped 4 bases from V and 4 bases from J, with 21 bases between. This CDR3 region has 17 residues. Germline V gives CDR1 SGDLS, CDR2 YYNGEE.

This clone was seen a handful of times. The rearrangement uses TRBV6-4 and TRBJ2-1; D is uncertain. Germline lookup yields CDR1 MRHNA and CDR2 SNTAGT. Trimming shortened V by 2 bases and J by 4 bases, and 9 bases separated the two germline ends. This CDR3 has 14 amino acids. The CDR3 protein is CASSDAPGYNEQFF. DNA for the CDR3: TGTGCCAGCAGTGACGCCCCAGGATACAATGAGCAGTTCTTC.

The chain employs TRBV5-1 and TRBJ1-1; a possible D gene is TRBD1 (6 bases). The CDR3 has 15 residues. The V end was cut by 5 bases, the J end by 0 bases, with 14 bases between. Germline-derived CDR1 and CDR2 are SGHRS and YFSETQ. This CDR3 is CASSGRGGLNTEAFF. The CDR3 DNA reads TGCGCCAGCAGTGGGAGAGGGGGTTTGAACACTGAAGCTTTCTTT.

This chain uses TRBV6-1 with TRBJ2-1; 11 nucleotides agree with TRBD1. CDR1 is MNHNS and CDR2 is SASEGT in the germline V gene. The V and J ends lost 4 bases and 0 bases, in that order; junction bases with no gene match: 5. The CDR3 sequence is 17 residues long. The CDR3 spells CASSAPGTGGSYNEQFF. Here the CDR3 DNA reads TGTGCCAGCAGTGCCCCCGGGACAGGGGGCTCCTACAATGAGCAGTTCTTC.

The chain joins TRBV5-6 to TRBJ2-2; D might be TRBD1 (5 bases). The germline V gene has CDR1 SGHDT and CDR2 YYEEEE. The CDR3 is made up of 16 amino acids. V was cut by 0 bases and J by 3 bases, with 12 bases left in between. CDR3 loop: CASSLGGQGDTGELFF. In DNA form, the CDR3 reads TGTGCCAGCAGCTTGGGTGGGCAGGGTGACACCGGGGAGCTGTTTTTT.

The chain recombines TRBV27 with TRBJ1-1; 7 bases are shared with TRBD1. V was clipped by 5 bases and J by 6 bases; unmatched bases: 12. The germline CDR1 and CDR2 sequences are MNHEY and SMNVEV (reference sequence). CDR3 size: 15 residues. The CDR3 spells CASSLRLDRAPEAFF. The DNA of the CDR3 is TGTGCCAGCAGTCTGCGCCTCGACAGGGCCCCTGAAGCTTTCTTT.

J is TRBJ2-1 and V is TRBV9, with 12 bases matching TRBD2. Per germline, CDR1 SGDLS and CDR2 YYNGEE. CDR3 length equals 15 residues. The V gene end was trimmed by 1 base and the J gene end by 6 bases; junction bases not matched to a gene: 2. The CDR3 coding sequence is TGTGCCAGCAGCGTATCTAGCGGGAGGGCCAATGAGCAGTTCTTC. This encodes CASSVSSGRANEQFF.

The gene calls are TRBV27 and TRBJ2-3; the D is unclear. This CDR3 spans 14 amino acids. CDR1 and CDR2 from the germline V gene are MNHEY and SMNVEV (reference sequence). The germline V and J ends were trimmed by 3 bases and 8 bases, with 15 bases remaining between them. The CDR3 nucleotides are TGTGCCAGCAGTTTGATCGGTGCACCGGGTACGCAGTATTTT. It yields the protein CASSLIGAPGTQYF.

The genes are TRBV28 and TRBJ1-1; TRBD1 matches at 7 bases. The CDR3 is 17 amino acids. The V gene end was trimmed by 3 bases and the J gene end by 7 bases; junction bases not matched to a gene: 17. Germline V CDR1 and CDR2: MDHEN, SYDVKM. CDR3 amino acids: CASSFGGGTAKGIEAFF. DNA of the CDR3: TGTGCCAGCAGTTTCGGTGGGGGGACAGCCAAAGGAATTGAAGCTTTCTTT.

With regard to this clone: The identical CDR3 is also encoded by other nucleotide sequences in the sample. The CDR3 sequence is CASSLTQGTDTQYF. CDR3 bases: TGTGCCAGCAGCTTAACACAGGGCACAGATACGCAGTATTTT. This chain uses TRBV7-3 with TRBJ2-3, with TRBD1 as a possible D gene (5 bases). From germline, CDR1 is SGHTA and CDR2 FQGTGA. CDR3 length equals 14 residues. Trimming stripped 0 bases from V and 1 base from J, with 5 bases between.

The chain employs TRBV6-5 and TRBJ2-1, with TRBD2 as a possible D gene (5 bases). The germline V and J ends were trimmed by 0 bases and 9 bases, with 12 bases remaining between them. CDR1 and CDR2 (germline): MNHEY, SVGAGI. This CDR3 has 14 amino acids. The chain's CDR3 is CASSYSGSRGEQFF. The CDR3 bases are TGTGCCAGCAGTTACTCGGGTAGCCGGGGTGAGCAGTTCTTC.

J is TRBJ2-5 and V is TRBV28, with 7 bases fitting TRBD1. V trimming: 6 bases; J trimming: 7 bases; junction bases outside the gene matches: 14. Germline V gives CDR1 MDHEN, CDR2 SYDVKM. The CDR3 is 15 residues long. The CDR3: CASRRTGGTRGTQYF. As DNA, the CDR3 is TGTGCCAGCAGGAGGACAGGCGGAACCAGGGGGACCCAGTACTTC.

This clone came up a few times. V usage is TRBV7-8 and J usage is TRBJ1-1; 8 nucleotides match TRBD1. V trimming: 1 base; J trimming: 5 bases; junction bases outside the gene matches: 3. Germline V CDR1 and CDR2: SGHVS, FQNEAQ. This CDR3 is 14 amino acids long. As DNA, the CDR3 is TGTGCCAGCAGCTTAGGGACAGGGAGGACTGAAGCTTTCTTT. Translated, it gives CASSLGTGRTEAFF. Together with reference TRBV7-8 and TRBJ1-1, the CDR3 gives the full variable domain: GAGVSQSPRYKVAKRGQDVALRCDPISGHVSLFWYQQALGQGPEFLTYFQNEAQLDKSGLPSDRFFAERPEGSVSTLKIQRTQQEDSAVYLCASSLGTGRTEAFFGQGTRLTVV.

The CDR3 region has the DNA TGTGCCAGCAGCCATAGGGGGGGGGCGCCCAATGAGCAGTTCTTC. Protein: CASSHRGGAPNEQFF. The gene calls are TRBV5-6 and TRBJ2-1, with D maybe TRBD2 (7 bases). The CDR3 runs 15 residues. Per the germline V gene, CDR1 is SGHDT and CDR2 is YYEEEE. Trimming pared 4 bases from V and 6 bases from J, leaving 17 bases between.